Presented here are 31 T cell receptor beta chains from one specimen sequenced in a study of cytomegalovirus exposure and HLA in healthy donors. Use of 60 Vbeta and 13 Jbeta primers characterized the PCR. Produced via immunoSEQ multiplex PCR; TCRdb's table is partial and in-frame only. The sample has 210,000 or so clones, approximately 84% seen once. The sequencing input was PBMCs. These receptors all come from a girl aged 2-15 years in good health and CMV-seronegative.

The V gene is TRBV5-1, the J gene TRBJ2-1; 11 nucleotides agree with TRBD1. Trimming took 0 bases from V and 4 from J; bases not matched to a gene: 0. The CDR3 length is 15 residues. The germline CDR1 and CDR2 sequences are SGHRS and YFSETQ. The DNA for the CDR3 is TGCGCCAGCAGCTTGGGGGACAGGGGGTACAATGAGCAGTTCTTC. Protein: CASSLGDRGYNEQFF.

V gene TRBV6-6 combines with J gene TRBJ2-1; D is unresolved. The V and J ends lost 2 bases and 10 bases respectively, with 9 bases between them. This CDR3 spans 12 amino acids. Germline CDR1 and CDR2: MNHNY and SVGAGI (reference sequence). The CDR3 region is CASSYIVFEQFF. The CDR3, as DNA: TGTGCCAGCAGTTACATTGTCTTCGAGCAGTTCTTC.

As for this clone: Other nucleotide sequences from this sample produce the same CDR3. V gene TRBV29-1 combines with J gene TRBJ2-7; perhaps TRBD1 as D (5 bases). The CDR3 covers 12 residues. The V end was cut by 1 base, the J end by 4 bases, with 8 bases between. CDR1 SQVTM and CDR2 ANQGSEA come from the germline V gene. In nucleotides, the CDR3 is TGCAGCGTTGAAGGCAGGGCTTACGAGCAGTACTTC. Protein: CSVEGRAYEQYF.

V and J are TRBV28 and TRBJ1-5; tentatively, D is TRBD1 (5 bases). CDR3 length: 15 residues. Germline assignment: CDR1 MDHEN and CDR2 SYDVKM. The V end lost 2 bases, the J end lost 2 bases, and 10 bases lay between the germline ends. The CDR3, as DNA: TGTGCCAGCAGTTTAGGTGGGGGGGGCAATCAGCCCCAGCATTTT. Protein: CASSLGGGGNQPQHF.

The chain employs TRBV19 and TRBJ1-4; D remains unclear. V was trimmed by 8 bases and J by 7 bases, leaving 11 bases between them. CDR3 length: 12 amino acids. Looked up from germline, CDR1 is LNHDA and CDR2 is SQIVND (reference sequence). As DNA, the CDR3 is TGTGCCAGTGGGAGGCGAGGTGAAAAACTGTTTTTT. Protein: CASGRRGEKLFF.

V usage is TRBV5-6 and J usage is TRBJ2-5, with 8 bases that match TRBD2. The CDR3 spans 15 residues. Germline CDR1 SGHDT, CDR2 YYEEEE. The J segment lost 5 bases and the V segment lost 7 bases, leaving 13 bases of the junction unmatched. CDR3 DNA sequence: TGTGCCAGCGGTTATCGGGCTAGCGGGCGGGAGACCCAGTACTTC. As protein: CASGYRASGRETQYF.

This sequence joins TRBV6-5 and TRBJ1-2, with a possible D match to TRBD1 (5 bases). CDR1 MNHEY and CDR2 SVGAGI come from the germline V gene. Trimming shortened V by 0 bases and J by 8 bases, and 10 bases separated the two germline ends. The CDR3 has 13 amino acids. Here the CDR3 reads CASSYSSRGGYTF. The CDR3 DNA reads TGTGCCAGCAGTTACTCGAGTAGGGGCGGCTACACCTTC.

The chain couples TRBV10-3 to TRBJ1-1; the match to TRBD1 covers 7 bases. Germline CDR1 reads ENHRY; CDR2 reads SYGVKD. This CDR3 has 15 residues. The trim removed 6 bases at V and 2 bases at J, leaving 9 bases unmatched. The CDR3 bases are TGTGCCATCAGCGGGGGGGGGACAGTAAACACTGAAGCTTTCTTT. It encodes CAISGGGTVNTEAFF.

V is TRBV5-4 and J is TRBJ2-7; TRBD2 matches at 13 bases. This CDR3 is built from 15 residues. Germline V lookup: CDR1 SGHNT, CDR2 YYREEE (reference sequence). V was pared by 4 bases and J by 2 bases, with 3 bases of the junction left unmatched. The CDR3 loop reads CASSLTSGGAYEQYF. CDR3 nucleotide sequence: TGTGCCAGCAGCCTAACTAGCGGGGGGGCCTACGAGCAGTACTTC.

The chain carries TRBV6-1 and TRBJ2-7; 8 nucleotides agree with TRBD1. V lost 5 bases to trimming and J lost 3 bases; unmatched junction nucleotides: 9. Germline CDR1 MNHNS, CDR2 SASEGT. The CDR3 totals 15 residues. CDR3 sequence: CASSLRTGTGYEQYF. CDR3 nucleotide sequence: TGTGCCAGCAGTCTCAGGACAGGGACGGGCTACGAGCAGTACTTC.

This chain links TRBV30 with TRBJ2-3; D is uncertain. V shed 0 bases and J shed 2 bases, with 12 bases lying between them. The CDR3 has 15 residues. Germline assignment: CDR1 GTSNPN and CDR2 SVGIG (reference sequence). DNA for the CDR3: TGTGCCTGGAGTGTAGCGAGACCTACCACAGATACGCAGTATTTT. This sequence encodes CAWSVARPTTDTQYF.

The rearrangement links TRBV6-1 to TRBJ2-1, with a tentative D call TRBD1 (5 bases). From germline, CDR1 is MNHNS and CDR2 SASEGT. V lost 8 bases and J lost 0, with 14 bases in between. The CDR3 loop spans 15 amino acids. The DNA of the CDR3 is TGTGCCAGCTTGAAGACAGACGACTCCTACAATGAGCAGTTCTTC. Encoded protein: CASLKTDDSYNEQFF.

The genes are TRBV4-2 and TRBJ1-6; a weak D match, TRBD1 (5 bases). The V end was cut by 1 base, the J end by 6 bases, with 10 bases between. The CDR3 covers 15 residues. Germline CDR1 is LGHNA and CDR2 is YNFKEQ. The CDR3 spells CASSQAATVNSPLHF. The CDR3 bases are TGTGCCAGCAGCCAAGCGGCGACAGTTAATTCACCCCTCCACTTT.

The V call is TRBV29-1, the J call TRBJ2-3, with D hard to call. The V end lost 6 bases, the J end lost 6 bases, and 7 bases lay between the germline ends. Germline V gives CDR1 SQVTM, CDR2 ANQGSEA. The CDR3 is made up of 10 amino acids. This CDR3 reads CSVSPDTQYF. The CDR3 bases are TGCAGCGTCTCCCCGGATACGCAGTATTTT.

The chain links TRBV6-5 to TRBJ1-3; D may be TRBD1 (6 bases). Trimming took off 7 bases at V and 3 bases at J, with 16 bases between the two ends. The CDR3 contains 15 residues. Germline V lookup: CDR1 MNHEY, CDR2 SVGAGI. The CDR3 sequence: CASMFTGLVGNTIYF. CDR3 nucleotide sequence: TGTGCCAGCATGTTTACAGGGTTAGTTGGAAACACCATATATTTT.

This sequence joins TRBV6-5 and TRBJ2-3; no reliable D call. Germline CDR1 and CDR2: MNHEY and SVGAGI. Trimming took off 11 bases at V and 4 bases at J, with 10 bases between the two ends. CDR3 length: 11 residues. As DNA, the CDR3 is TGTGCCGCTGGGCAGGCAGATACGCAGTATTTT. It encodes CAAGQADTQYF.

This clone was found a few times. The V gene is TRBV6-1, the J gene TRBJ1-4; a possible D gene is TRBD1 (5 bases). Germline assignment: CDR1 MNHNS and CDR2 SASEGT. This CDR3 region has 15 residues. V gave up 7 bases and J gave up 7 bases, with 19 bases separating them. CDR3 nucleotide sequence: TGTGCCAGCACCCCGACAGTCACCCACGGTGAAAAACTGTTTTTT. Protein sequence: CASTPTVTHGEKLFF.

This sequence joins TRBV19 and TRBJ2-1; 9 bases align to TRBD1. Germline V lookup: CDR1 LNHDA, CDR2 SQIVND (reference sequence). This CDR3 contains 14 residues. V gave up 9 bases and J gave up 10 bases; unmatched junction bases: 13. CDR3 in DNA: TGTGCCAGCCGAGGAGTACAGGGGGCTTTAGAGCAGTTCTTC. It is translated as CASRGVQGALEQFF. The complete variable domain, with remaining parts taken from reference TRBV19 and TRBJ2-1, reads DGGITQSPKYLFRKEGQNVTLSCEQNLNHDAMYWYRQDPGQGLRLIYYSQIVNDFQKGDIAEGYSVSREKKESFPLTVTSAQKNPTAFYLCASRGVQGALEQFFGPGTRLTVL.

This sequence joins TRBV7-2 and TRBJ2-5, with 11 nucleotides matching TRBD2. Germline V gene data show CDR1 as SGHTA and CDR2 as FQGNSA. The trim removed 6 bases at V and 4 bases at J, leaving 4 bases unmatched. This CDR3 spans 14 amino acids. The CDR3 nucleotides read TGTGCCAGCAGTTCGGGACTAGCGGCAGAGACCCAGTACTTC. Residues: CASSSGLAAETQYF.

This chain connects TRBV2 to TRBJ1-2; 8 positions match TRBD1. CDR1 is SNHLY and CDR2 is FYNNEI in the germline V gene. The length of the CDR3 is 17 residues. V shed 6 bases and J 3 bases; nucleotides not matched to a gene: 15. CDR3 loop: CASSRQGLPRTDYGYTF. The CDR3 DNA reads TGTGCCAGCAGCAGACAGGGGCTCCCACGGACCGACTATGGCTACACCTTC.

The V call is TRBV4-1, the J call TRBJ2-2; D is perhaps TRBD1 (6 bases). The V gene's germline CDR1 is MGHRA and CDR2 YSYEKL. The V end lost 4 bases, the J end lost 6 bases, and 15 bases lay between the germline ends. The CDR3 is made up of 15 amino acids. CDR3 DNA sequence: TGCGCCAGCAGCCCAACTTACAGGGTAGCCGGGGAGCTGTTTTTT. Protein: CASSPTYRVAGELFF.

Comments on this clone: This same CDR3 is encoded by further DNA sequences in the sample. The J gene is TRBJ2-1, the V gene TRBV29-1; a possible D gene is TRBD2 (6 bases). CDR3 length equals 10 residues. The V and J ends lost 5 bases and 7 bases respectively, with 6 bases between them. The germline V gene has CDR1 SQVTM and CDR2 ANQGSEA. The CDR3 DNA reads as TGCAGCGTTCGGGGGAATGAGCAGTTCTTC. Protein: CSVRGNEQFF.

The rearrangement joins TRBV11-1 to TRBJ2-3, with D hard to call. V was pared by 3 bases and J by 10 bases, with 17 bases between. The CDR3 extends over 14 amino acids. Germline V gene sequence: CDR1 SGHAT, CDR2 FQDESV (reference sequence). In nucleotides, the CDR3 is TGTGCCAGCAGCTTCGACCGTTTTGGGCGTGCGCAGTATTTT. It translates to CASSFDRFGRAQYF.

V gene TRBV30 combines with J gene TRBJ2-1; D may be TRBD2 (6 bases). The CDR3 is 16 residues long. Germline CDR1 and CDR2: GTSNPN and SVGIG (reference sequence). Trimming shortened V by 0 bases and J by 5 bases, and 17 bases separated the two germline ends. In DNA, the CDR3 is TGTGCCTGGAGTGTATCCGCGGTCGGGACTGACAATGAGCAGTTCTTC. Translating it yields CAWSVSAVGTDNEQFF.

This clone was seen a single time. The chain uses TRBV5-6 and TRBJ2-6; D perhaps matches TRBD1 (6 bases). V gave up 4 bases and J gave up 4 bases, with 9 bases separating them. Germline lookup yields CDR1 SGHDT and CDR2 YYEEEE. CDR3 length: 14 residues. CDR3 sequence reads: CASSATGGANVLTF. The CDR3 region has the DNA TGTGCCAGCAGCGCGACAGGAGGGGCCAACGTCCTGACTTTC. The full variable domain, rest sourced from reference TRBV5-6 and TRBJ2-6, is DAGVTQSPTHLIKTRGQQVTLRCSPKSGHDTVSWYQQALGQGPQFIFQYYEEEERQRGNFPDRFSGHQFPNYSSELNVNALLLGDSALYLCASSATGGANVLTFGAGSRLTVL.

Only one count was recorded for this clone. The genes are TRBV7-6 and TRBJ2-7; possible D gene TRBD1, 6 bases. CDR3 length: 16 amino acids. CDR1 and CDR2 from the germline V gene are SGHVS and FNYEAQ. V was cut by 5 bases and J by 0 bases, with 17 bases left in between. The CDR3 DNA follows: TGTGCCAGCAGCCCTAGGACAGACAGACCCTCCTACGAGCAGTACTTC. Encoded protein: CASSPRTDRPSYEQYF.

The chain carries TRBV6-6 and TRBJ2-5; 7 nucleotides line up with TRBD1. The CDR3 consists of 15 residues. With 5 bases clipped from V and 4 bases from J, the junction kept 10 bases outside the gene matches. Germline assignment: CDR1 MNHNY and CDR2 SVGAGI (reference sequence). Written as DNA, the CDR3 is TGTGCCAGCAGTCGAACAGGGGTTTTAGGAGAGACCCAGTACTTC. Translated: CASSRTGVLGETQYF.

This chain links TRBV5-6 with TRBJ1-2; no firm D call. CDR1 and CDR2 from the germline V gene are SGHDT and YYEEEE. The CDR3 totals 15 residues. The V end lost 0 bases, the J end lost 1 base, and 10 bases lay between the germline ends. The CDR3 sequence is CASSLGFGGNYGYTF. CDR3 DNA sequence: TGTGCCAGCAGCTTGGGTTTCGGAGGTAACTATGGCTACACCTTC. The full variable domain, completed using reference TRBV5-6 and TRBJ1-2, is DAGVTQSPTHLIKTRGQQVTLRCSPKSGHDTVSWYQQALGQGPQFIFQYYEEEERQRGNFPDRFSGHQFPNYSSELNVNALLLGDSALYLCASSLGFGGNYGYTFGSGTRLTVV.

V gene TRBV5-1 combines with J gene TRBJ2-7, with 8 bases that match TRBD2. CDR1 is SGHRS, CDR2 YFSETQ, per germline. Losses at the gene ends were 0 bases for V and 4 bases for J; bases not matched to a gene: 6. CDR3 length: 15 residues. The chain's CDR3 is CASSLAGRGGYEQYF. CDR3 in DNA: TGCGCCAGCAGCTTGGCCGGGAGGGGGGGTTACGAGCAGTACTTC.

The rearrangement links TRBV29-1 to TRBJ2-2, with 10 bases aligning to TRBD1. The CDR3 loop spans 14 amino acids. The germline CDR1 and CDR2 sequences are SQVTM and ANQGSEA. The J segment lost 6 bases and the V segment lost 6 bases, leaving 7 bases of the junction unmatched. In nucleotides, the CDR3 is TGCAGCGTGAAAAAGACAGGGGGCGCCGGGGAGCTGTTTTTT. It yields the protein CSVKKTGGAGELFF.

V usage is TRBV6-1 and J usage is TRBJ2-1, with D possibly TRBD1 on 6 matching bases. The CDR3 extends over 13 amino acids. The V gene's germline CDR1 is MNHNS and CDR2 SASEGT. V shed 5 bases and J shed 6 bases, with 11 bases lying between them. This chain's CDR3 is CASSPVGGNEQFF. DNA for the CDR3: TGTGCCAGCAGTCCTGTAGGGGGCAATGAGCAGTTCTTC.